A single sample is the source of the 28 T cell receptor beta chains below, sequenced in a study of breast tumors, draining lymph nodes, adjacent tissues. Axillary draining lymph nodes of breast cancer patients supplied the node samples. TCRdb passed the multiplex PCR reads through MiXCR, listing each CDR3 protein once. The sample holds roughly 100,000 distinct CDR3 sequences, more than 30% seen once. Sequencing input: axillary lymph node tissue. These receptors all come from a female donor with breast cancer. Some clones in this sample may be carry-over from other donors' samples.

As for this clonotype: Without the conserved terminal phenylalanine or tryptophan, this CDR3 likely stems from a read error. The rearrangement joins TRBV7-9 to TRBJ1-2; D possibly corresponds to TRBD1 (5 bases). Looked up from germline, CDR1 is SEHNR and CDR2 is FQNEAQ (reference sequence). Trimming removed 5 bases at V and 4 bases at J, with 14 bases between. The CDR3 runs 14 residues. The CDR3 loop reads CASSRTLGVYGYTL. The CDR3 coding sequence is TGTGCCAGCAGCCGCACCTTGGGGGTCTATGGCTACACCCTC.

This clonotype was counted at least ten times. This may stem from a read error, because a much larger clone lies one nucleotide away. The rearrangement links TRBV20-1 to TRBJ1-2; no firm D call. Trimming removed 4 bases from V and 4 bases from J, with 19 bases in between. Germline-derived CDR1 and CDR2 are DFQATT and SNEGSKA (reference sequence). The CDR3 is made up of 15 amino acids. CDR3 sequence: CSANQASTSTYGYTF. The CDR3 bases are TGCAGTGCTAACCAGGCTTCAACCTCTACCTATGGCTACACCTTC.

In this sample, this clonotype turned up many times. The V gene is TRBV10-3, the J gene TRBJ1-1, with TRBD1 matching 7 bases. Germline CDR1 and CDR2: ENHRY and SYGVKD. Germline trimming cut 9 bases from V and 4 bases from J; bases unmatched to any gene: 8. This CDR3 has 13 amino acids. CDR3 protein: CAMGRGQSTEAFF. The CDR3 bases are TGTGCCATGGGAAGGGGACAGAGCACTGAAGCTTTCTTT.

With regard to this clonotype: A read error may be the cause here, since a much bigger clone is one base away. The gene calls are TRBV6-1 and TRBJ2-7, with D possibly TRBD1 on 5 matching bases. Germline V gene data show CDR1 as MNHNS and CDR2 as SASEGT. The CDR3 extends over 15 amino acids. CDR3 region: CASSQAFFRDYEQYF. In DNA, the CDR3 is TGTGCCAGCAGTCAAGCCTTCTTCAGGGATTACGAGCAGTACTTC.

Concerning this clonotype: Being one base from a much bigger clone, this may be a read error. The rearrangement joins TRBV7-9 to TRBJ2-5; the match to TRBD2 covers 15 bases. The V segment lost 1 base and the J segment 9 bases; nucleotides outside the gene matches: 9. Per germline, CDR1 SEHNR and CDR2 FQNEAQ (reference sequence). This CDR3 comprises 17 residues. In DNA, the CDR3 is TGTGCCAGCAGCTTAGGGACTAGCGGGAGGGCCTGGGAGCCCCAGTACTTC. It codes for CASSLGTSGRAWEPQYF.

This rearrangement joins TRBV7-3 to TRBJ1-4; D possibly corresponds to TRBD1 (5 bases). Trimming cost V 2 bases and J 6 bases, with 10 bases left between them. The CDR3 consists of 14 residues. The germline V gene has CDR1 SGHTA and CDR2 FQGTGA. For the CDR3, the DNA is TGTGCCAGCAGCTTAGGGGGTGCAGATGAAAAACTGTTTTTT. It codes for CASSLGGADEKLFF.

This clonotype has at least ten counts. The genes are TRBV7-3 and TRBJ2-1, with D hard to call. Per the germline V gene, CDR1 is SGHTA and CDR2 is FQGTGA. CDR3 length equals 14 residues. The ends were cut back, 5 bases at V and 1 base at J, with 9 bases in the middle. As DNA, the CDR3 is TGTGCCAGCAGCCCTACACCTTCCTACAATGAGCAGTTCTTC. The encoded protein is CASSPTPSYNEQFF.

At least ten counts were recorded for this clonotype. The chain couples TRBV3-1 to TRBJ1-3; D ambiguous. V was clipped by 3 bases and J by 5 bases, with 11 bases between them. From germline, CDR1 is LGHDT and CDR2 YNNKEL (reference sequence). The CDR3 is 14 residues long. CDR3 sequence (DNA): TGTGCCAGCAGCCAGGCGATAGCTCGAAACACCATATATTTT. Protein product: CASSQAIARNTIYF.

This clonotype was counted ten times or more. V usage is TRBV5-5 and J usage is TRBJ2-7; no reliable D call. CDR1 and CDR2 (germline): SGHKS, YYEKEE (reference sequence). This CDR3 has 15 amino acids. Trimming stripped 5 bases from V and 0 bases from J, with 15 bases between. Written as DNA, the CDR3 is TGTGCCAGCAGGACCGACGCCTATAGCTCCTACGAGCAGTACTTC. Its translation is CASRTDAYSSYEQYF.

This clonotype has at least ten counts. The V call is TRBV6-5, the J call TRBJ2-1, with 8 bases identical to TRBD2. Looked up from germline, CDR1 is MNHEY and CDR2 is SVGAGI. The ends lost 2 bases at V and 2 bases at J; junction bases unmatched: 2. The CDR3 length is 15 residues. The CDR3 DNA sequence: TGTGCCAGCAGTTACCGGGGACTAGCCTACAATGAGCAGTTCTTC. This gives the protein CASSYRGLAYNEQFF.

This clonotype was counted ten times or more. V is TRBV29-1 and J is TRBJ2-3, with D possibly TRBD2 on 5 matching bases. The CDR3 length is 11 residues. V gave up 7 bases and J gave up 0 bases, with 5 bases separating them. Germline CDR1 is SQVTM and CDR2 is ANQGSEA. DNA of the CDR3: TGCAGCGGGACTAGCACAGATACGCAGTATTTT. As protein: CSGTSTDTQYF.

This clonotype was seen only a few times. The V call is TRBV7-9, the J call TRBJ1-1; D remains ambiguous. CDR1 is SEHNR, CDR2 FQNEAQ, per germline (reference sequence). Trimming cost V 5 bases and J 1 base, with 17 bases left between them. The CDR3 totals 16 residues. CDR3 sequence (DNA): TGTGCCAGCAGCCCCCCCCAGGACCTCTGGAACACTGAAGCTTTCTTT. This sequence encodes CASSPPQDLWNTEAFF.

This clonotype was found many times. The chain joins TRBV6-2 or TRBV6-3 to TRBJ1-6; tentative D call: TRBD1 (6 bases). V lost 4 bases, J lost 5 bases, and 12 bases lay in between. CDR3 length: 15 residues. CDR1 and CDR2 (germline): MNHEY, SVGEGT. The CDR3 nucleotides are TGTGCCAGCAGTTCTCGACAGGTAGATAATTCACCCCTCCACTTT. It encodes CASSSRQVDNSPLHF.

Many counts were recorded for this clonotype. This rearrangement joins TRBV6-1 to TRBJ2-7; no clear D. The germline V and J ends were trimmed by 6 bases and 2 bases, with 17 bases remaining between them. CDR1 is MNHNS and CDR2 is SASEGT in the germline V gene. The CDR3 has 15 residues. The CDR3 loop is CASSASAKDAYEQYF. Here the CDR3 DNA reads TGTGCCAGCAGCGCTTCCGCAAAGGATGCCTACGAGCAGTACTTC.

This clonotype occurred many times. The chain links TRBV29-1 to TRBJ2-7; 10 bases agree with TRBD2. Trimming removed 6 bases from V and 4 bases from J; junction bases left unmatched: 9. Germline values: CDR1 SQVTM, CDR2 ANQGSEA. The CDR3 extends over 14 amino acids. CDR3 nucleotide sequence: TGCAGCGTCGCCGCTAGCGGGAGTAAGTACGAGCAGTACTTC. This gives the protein CSVAASGSKYEQYF.

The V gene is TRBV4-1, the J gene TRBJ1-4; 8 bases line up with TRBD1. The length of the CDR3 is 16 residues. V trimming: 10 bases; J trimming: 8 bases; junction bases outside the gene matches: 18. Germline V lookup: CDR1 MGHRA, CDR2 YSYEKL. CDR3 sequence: CATNTTGVGLREKLFF. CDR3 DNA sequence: TGCGCCACCAACACGACAGGGGTCGGTTTAAGGGAAAAACTGTTTTTT.

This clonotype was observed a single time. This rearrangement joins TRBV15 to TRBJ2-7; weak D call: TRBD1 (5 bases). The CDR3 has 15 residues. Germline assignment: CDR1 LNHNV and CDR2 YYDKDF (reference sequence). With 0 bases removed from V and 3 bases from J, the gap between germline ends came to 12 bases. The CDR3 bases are TGTGCCACCAGCAGAGATACCAGGGCTCTCTACGAGCAGTACTTC. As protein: CATSRDTRALYEQYF.

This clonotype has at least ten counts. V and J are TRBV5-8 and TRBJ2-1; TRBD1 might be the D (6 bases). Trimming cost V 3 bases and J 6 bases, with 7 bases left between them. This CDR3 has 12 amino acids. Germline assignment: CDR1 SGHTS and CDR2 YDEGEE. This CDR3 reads CASSSQGNEQFF. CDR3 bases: TGTGCCAGCAGCTCACAGGGCAATGAGCAGTTCTTC. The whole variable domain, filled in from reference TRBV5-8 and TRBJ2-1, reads EAGVTQSPTHLIKTRGQQATLRCSPISGHTSVYWYQQALGLGLQFLLWYDEGEERNRGNFPPRFSGRQFPNYSSELNVNALELEDSALYLCASSSQGNEQFFGPGTRLTVL.

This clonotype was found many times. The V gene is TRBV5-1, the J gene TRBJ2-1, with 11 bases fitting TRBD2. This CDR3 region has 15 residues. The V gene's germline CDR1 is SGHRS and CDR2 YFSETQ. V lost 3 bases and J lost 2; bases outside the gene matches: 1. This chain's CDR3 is CASSSSGGTYNEQFF. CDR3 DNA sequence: TGCGCCAGCAGCTCTAGCGGGGGGACCTACAATGAGCAGTTCTTC.

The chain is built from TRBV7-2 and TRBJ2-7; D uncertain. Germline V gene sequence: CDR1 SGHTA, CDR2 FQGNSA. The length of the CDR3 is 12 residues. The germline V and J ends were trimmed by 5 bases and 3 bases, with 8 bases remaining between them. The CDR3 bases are TGTGCCAGCAGCGAGGACCACTACGAGCAGTACTTC. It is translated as CASSEDHYEQYF.

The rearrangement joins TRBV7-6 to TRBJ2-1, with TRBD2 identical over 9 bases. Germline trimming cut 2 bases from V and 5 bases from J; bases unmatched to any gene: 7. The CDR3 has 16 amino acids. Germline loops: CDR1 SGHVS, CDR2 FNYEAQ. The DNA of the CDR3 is TGTGCCAGCAGCTTATTACCGACTAGCGGAAACAATGAGCAGTTCTTC. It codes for CASSLLPTSGNNEQFF.

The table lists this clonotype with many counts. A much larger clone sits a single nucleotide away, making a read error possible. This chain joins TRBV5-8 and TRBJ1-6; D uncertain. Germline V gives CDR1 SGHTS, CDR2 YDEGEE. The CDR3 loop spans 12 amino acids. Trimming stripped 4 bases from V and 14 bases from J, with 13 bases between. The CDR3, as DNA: TGTGCCAGCAGCCCCCACCGGTCGGCCCTCCACTTT. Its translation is CASSPHRSALHF.

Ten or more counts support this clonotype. CDR3 in amino acids: CASTSGTSGNTIYF. CDR3 in DNA: TGTGCCAGCACCTCGGGCACCTCTGGAAACACCATATATTTT. The chain carries TRBV9 and TRBJ1-3; no definite D call. Germline assignment: CDR1 SGDLS and CDR2 YYNGEE. The CDR3 covers 14 residues. V gave up 6 bases and J gave up 0 bases, with 10 bases separating them.

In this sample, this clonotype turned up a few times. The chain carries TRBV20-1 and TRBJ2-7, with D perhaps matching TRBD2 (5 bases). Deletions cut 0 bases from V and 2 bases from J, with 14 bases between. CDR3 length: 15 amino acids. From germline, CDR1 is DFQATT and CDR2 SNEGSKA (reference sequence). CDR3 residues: CSARDQKGRAYEQYF. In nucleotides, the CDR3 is TGCAGTGCTAGAGATCAAAAAGGGCGGGCCTACGAGCAGTACTTC.

The CDR3 coding sequence is TGTGCCAGCAGCTTAGGCGGGGGCGCCGAGCAGTTCTTC. This sequence encodes CASSLGGGAEQFF. This chain links TRBV11-3 with TRBJ2-1, with D maybe TRBD2 (7 bases). Trimming pared 1 base from V and 10 bases from J, leaving 11 bases between. The length of the CDR3 is 13 residues. The germline gives CDR1 SGHNT, CDR2 YENEEA. Using reference TRBV11-3 and TRBJ2-1 for the parts outside the CDR3, the full variable domain is EAGVVQSPRYKIIEKKQPVAFWCNPISGHNTLYWYLQNLGQGPELLIRYENEEAVDDSQLPKDRFSAERLKGVDSTLKIQPAELGDSAVYLCASSLGGGAEQFFGPGTRLTVL.

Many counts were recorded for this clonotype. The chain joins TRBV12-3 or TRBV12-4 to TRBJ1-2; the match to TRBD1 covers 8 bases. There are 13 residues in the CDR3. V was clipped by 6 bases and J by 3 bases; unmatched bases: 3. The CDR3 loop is CASRLTGDYGYTF. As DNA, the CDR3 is TGTGCCAGCAGGTTGACAGGGGACTATGGCTACACCTTC.

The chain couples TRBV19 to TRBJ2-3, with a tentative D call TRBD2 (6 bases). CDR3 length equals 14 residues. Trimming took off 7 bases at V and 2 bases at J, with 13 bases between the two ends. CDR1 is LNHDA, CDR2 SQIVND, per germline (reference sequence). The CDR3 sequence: CASNPAGPTDTQYF. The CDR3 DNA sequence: TGTGCCAGTAACCCAGCGGGCCCCACAGATACGCAGTATTTT.

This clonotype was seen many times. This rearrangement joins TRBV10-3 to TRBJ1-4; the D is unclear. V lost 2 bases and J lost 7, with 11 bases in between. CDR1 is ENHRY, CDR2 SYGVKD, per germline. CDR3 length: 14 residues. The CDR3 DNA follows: TGTGCCATCAGTGAGCACAGTTTGTCTGAAAAACTGTTTTTT. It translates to CAISEHSLSEKLFF.